The entry below gives a single TCR beta chain sequence along with its context. Sequenced by immunoSEQ multiplex PCR; TCRdb stores in-frame clones only, minus some. The sample shows tens of thousands of clones, about 92% of them seen only once. The data were obtained in a study of T cell changes during pregnancy in multiple sclerosis. Sequencing used peripheral blood, obtained after pregnancy. This receptor was obtained from a female donor with multiple sclerosis, enrolled in a pregnancy study.

The DNA for the CDR3 is TGTGCCAGCAGTTTTGCCGACAATAACTATGGCTACACCTTC. This sequence encodes CASSFADNNYGYTF. The chain has TRBV27 and TRBJ1-2; no definite D call. The CDR3 extends over 14 amino acids. The V end lost 3 bases, the J end lost 1 base, and 9 bases lay between the germline ends. Germline loops: CDR1 MNHEY, CDR2 SMNVEV (reference sequence).